The 32 T cell receptor beta chains given below trace back to one sample, sequenced in a study of blood T cell repertoires in COVID-19. Data came from immunoSEQ multiplex PCR; TCRdb stores just in-frame clones and leaves some out. The repertoire holds around 100,000 clones, about 85% seen once, with around 15% in the top ten. Material for sequencing was peripheral blood. Every receptor here comes from a man over 45 with active or convalescent COVID-19.

This rearrangement joins TRBV6-6 to TRBJ1-1, with D perhaps TRBD1 (5 bases). Per the germline V gene, CDR1 is MNHNY and CDR2 is SVGAGI (reference sequence). The length of the CDR3 is 14 residues. The V end lost 2 bases, the J end lost 1 base, and 8 bases lay between the germline ends. The CDR3 bases are TGTGCCAGCAGTTACCAGGGCAGGAACACTGAAGCTTTCTTT. Translating it yields CASSYQGRNTEAFF.

V and J are TRBV7-2 and TRBJ2-3, with TRBD2 as a possible D gene (5 bases). V lost 0 bases and J lost 4, with 11 bases in between. CDR3 size: 15 residues. Looked up from germline, CDR1 is SGHTA and CDR2 is FQGNSA. DNA for the CDR3: TGTGCCAGCAGCTTAGCGAGGGTTAGGCCAGATACGCAGTATTTT. It specifies CASSLARVRPDTQYF.

This rearrangement joins TRBV7-8 to TRBJ2-3; 7 nucleotides align to TRBD2. Trimming cost V 0 bases and J 2 bases; bases outside gene matches: 5. This CDR3 comprises 16 residues. CDR1 is SGHVS and CDR2 is FQNEAQ in the germline V gene. This CDR3 is CASSLAGRVNTDTQYF. CDR3 DNA sequence: TGTGCCAGCAGCTTAGCGGGGAGGGTTAACACAGATACGCAGTATTTT.

The gene calls are TRBV9 and TRBJ2-7, with a weak D call TRBD2 (6 bases). There are 16 residues in the CDR3. The ends were cut back, 0 bases at V and 0 bases at J, with 13 bases in the middle. Germline CDR1 SGDLS, CDR2 YYNGEE. For the CDR3, the DNA is TGTGCCAGCAGCGTAGCCCCCGGTAGCGGCTCCTACGAGCAGTACTTC. Translating it yields CASSVAPGSGSYEQYF. Together with reference TRBV9 and TRBJ2-7, the CDR3 gives the full variable domain: DSGVTQTPKHLITATGQRVTLRCSPRSGDLSVYWYQQSLDQGLQFLIQYYNGEERAKGNILERFSAQQFPDLHSELNLSSLELGDSALYFCASSVAPGSGSYEQYFGPGTRLTVT.

The V gene is TRBV5-6, the J gene TRBJ2-3; D is unresolved. Germline V gives CDR1 SGHDT, CDR2 YYEEEE. The CDR3 is 14 amino acids. Trimming stripped 1 base from V and 4 bases from J, with 10 bases between. The CDR3 nucleotides are TGTGCCAGCAGCTTGTCTCTTATCCCAGATACGCAGTATTTT. It specifies CASSLSLIPDTQYF.

J is TRBJ1-1 and V is TRBV2, with TRBD1 as a possible D gene (6 bases). V was clipped by 4 bases and J by 0 bases, with 15 bases between them. The CDR3 extends over 16 amino acids. The germline CDR1 and CDR2 sequences are SNHLY and FYNNEI. CDR3: CASSGPGTFMNTEAFF. In DNA, the CDR3 is TGTGCCAGCAGTGGTCCCGGGACATTTATGAACACTGAAGCTTTCTTT.

This chain joins TRBV6-1 and TRBJ2-5; 9 bases are shared with TRBD2. Germline-derived CDR1 and CDR2 are MNHNS and SASEGT. The CDR3 totals 15 residues. V shed 3 bases, J shed 2 bases, and the junction held 4 bases outside the gene matches. The CDR3 loop reads CASSDGLAGQETQYF. CDR3 sequence (DNA): TGTGCCAGCAGTGATGGGCTAGCGGGGCAAGAGACCCAGTACTTC.

The V gene is TRBV11-3, the J gene TRBJ2-7; TRBD1 matches 11 bases. Germline-derived CDR1 and CDR2 are SGHNT and YENEEA. V lost 0 bases and J lost 6; bases outside the gene matches: 4. The CDR3 covers 15 residues. CDR3 amino acids: CASSLEDRGRREQYF. For the CDR3, the DNA is TGTGCCAGCAGCTTAGAGGACAGGGGGCGACGCGAGCAGTACTTC.

The chain has TRBV7-2 and TRBJ1-5, with D unresolved. CDR3 length: 13 residues. Germline loops: CDR1 SGHTA, CDR2 FQGNSA. V was trimmed by 3 bases and J by 7 bases, leaving 10 bases between them. CDR3 region: CASSFGEAQPQHF. DNA of the CDR3: TGTGCCAGCAGCTTTGGAGAAGCCCAGCCCCAGCATTTT.

The chain joins TRBV5-1 to TRBJ2-2, with TRBD2 matching over 7 bases. The CDR3 is 15 residues long. Trimming removed 7 bases from V and 5 bases from J; junction bases left unmatched: 11. CDR1 and CDR2 (germline): SGHRS, YFSETQ. The CDR3 protein is CASARWAGDTGELFF. Here the CDR3 DNA reads TGCGCCAGCGCTCGCTGGGCGGGAGATACCGGGGAGCTGTTTTTT.

This clone was counted a single time. V gene TRBV7-9 combines with J gene TRBJ2-3; 11 positions agree with TRBD2. Germline lookup yields CDR1 SEHNR and CDR2 FQNEAQ (reference sequence). The CDR3 sequence is 18 residues long. V lost 3 bases to trimming and J lost 0 bases; unmatched junction nucleotides: 8. The CDR3 sequence is CASSFQPGTSGSTDTQYF. The CDR3 DNA reads TGTGCCAGCAGCTTCCAACCCGGGACTAGCGGCAGCACAGATACGCAGTATTTT.

The chain recombines TRBV24-1 with TRBJ2-3; no firm D call. Per germline, CDR1 KGHDR and CDR2 SFDVKD. V was trimmed by 2 bases and J by 2 bases, leaving 7 bases between them. The CDR3 covers 14 residues. The DNA for the CDR3 is TGTGCCACCAGTGATTATCGCGACACAGATACGCAGTATTTT. Protein product: CATSDYRDTDTQYF.

The V gene is TRBV4-2, the J gene TRBJ2-1; 7 nucleotides line up with TRBD2. Germline-derived CDR1 and CDR2 are LGHNA and YNFKEQ. There are 16 residues in the CDR3. V was pared by 5 bases and J by 0 bases, with 7 bases of the junction left unmatched. CDR3 region: CASSSPGLVSYNEQFF. DNA of the CDR3: TGTGCCAGCAGCTCACCAGGACTAGTCTCCTACAATGAGCAGTTCTTC.

On this clone itself: An end of the junction differs from the germline gene, which may be a read error. J is TRBJ2-7 and V is TRBV30; weak D call: TRBD1 (6 bases). This CDR3 region has 13 residues. Germline V gene sequence: CDR1 GTSNPN, CDR2 SVGIG (reference sequence). CDR3 DNA: TGTGCCTGGAGTGTCCAACCTGACAGGCCTAAGCACTTC. Translation gives CAWSVQPDRPKHF.

The chain is built from TRBV6-5 and TRBJ2-5; D perhaps matches TRBD2 (5 bases). V was shortened by 8 bases and J by 2 bases, with 12 bases between the two germline ends. The CDR3 covers 13 residues. Germline CDR1 reads MNHEY; CDR2 reads SVGAGI. DNA of the CDR3: TGTGCCAGCTCGACCCCGGGGCAAGAGACCCAGTACTTC. It specifies CASSTPGQETQYF.

V and J are TRBV7-2 and TRBJ1-6, with TRBD1 identical over 8 bases. V was pared by 2 bases and J by 7 bases, with 4 bases of the junction left unmatched. CDR3 length: 15 residues. CDR1 and CDR2 (germline): SGHTA, FQGNSA. CDR3 residues: CASSLMDRANSPLHF. Here the CDR3 DNA reads TGTGCCAGCAGCTTAATGGACAGGGCGAATTCACCCCTCCACTTT.

V usage is TRBV7-9 and J usage is TRBJ1-2; 11 bases align to TRBD1. Germline V gene data show CDR1 as SEHNR and CDR2 as FQNEAQ (reference sequence). Unmatched junction bases numbered 5, after V lost 5 bases and J lost 6 bases. CDR3 size: 14 residues. CDR3 nucleotides: TGTGCCAGCAGCGGGACAGGGGGGTCGGATGGCTACACCTTC. Translated, it gives CASSGTGGSDGYTF.

The chain combines TRBV9 with TRBJ2-4, with D possibly matching TRBD1 (5 bases). Germline V CDR1 and CDR2: SGDLS, YYNGEE. The CDR3 length is 15 residues. V gave up 4 bases and J gave up 0 bases, with 11 bases separating them. The chain's CDR3 is CASSIQGLAKNIQYF. DNA of the CDR3: TGTGCCAGCAGCATTCAGGGTCTAGCCAAAAACATTCAGTACTTC.

The rearrangement uses TRBV6-5 and TRBJ2-7; TRBD2 matches at 10 bases. Trimming cost V 6 bases and J 2 bases; bases outside gene matches: 4. CDR1 MNHEY and CDR2 SVGAGI come from the germline V gene. The CDR3 runs to 14 residues. CDR3 residues: CASRASGRAYEQYF. CDR3 nucleotide sequence: TGTGCCAGCAGAGCGAGCGGGAGGGCCTACGAGCAGTACTTC.

The V call is TRBV18, the J call TRBJ2-3, with D perhaps TRBD2 (5 bases). Per germline, CDR1 KGHSH and CDR2 LQKENI. This CDR3 spans 18 amino acids. V lost 3 bases and J 2 bases, leaving 21 bases between the germline ends. The CDR3 DNA sequence: TGTGCCAGCTCACCCAAACTCCCGGGATCACAGTTCACAGATACGCAGTATTTT. Amino acid sequence: CASSPKLPGSQFTDTQYF.

The V call is TRBV30, the J call TRBJ1-1, with unresolved D. Trimming stripped 4 bases from V and 5 bases from J, with 11 bases between. Germline CDR1 GTSNPN, CDR2 SVGIG (reference sequence). The CDR3 is 12 amino acids. CDR3 loop: CAWIRTWTEAFF. CDR3 DNA: TGTGCCTGGATTCGAACTTGGACTGAAGCTTTCTTT.

The chain uses TRBV11-2 and TRBJ2-7, with 11 bases matching TRBD2. Germline V gene data show CDR1 as SGHAT and CDR2 as FQNNGV. J gave up 5 bases and V 5 bases, and 5 bases lay outside the gene matches. The CDR3 extends over 14 amino acids. The CDR3 DNA reads as TGTGCCAGCAGCCCAACTAGCGGGAGTCACGAGCAGTACTTC. Amino acids: CASSPTSGSHEQYF.

This chain links TRBV3-1 (or the pseudogene TRBV3-2) with TRBJ2-1, with no clear D. V lost 3 bases, J lost 6 bases, and 15 bases lay in between. CDR1 is LGHDT, CDR2 YNNKEL, per germline (reference sequence). The CDR3 spans 15 residues. CDR3 in DNA: TGTGCCAGCAGCCACCCCTCGAGGAGTGGCAATGAGCAGTTCTTC. Translation gives CASSHPSRSGNEQFF.

This clone occurred once. The chain recombines TRBV7-9 with TRBJ2-1; D may be TRBD2 (5 bases). Trimming pared 2 bases from V and 8 bases from J, leaving 16 bases between. Germline V lookup: CDR1 SEHNR, CDR2 FQNEAQ (reference sequence). The CDR3 has 15 residues. The CDR3 DNA sequence: TGTGCCAGCAGCTTACCCGGCAGTAGGGAGTATGAGCAGTTCTTC. It codes for CASSLPGSREYEQFF. The variable domain in full, completed from reference TRBV7-9 and TRBJ2-1, reads DTGVSQNPRHKITKRGQNVTFRCDPISEHNRLYWYRQTLGQGPEFLTYFQNEAQLEKSRLLSDRFSAERPKGSFSTLEIQRTEQGDSAMYLCASSLPGSREYEQFFGPGTRLTVL.

J is TRBJ2-3 and V is TRBV5-1; 7 nucleotides match TRBD2. Trimming at V came to 3 bases and at J to 4 bases, leaving 11 bases not matched to a gene. Germline V gene data show CDR1 as SGHRS and CDR2 as YFSETQ. CDR3 length equals 16 residues. CDR3 DNA sequence: TGCGCCAGCAGCTGGGGAGGGCCCCCCGGGTCAGATACGCAGTATTTT. Protein: CASSWGGPPGSDTQYF.

This clone was counted once. The gene calls are TRBV7-8 and TRBJ2-7; D perhaps matches TRBD1 (5 bases). CDR3 length: 14 residues. Deletions cut 5 bases from V and 5 bases from J, with 16 bases between. Germline CDR1 and CDR2: SGHVS and FQNEAQ. The CDR3 protein is CASSRVGQGDEQYF. The DNA for the CDR3 is TGTGCCAGCAGCCGGGTGGGGCAGGGTGACGAGCAGTACTTC.

In its sample, this clone was seen once. CDR3 sequence: CASSQFRNTEAFF. The CDR3 DNA sequence: TGTGCCAGCAGCCAATTCCGTAACACTGAAGCTTTCTTT. The chain uses TRBV16 and TRBJ1-1; D gene unclear. Germline V gene lookup returns CDR1 KGHSY and CDR2 FQNENV. V was trimmed by 1 base and J by 2 bases, leaving 5 bases between them. The CDR3 sequence is 13 residues long.

The rearrangement uses TRBV24-1 and TRBJ2-1; 9 nucleotides agree with TRBD2. This CDR3 has 14 amino acids. With V trimmed by 4 bases and J by 10 bases, 7 bases remained unmatched. Germline CDR1 is KGHDR and CDR2 is SFDVKD. The CDR3 nucleotides are TGTGCCACCAGTGACCCGACTAGCGGACCCGAGCAGTTCTTC. It yields the protein CATSDPTSGPEQFF.

This clone was counted between two and nine times. The chain employs TRBV4-1 and TRBJ1-5, with 8 bases matching TRBD1. Losses at the gene ends were 1 base for V and 2 bases for J; bases not matched to a gene: 4. CDR3 length: 16 residues. Germline values: CDR1 MGHRA, CDR2 YSYEKL. The CDR3 loop is CASSQGTGRGNQPQHF. The CDR3 bases are TGCGCCAGCAGCCAAGGGACAGGGAGAGGCAATCAGCCCCAGCATTTT.

This rearrangement joins TRBV29-1 to TRBJ1-1; 7 bases are shared with TRBD1. The germline V gene has CDR1 SQVTM and CDR2 ANQGSEA. The CDR3 has 14 residues. V shed 6 bases, J shed 1 base, and the junction held 8 bases outside the gene matches. The CDR3, as DNA: TGCAGCGTCACACTAGGGACAGCGAACACTGAAGCTTTCTTT. Protein: CSVTLGTANTEAFF.

The V gene is TRBV11-3, the J gene TRBJ2-3, with 13 bases aligning to TRBD2. The CDR3 length is 16 residues. Germline CDR1 and CDR2: SGHNT and YENEEA. Germline trimming cut 5 bases from V and 3 bases from J; bases unmatched to any gene: 5. The CDR3 spells CASSPGTSGETDTQYF. The CDR3 DNA reads as TGTGCCAGCAGCCCGGGGACTAGCGGGGAAACAGATACGCAGTATTTT.

The J gene is TRBJ2-1, the V gene TRBV10-3; 9 nucleotides align to TRBD1. The CDR3 covers 14 residues. The germline V gene has CDR1 ENHRY and CDR2 SYGVKD. CDR3 nucleotide sequence: TGTTCTAACAGCGGGACAGGGATGGACAATGAGCAGTTCTTC. Translation: CSNSGTGMDNEQFF.